These 19 T cell receptor beta chains were all obtained from the same sample, sequenced in a study of blood T cell repertoires in COVID-19. Libraries were prepared by immunoSEQ multiplex PCR; TCRdb keeps only in-frame clonotypes and omits some of them. The sample lists over 200,000 clones; nearly 90% were seen once. The sequenced sample consisted of PBMCs or T cells enriched from blood (not recorded which). These receptors were collected from a man aged 30 to 39 who had been exposed to COVID-19.

CDR3 DNA sequence: TGTGCCAGCTGGTCCATGACTAAGAGTGAAAAACTGTTTTTT. The encoded protein is CASWSMTKSEKLFF. The rearrangement links TRBV2 to TRBJ1-4; no clear D. Germline V gene data show CDR1 as SNHLY and CDR2 as FYNNEI. Between the trimmed V and J ends, which lost 8 bases and 7 bases, there was a span of 17 bases. The CDR3 has 14 residues.

The chain employs TRBV7-2 and TRBJ1-3; D is undetermined. V lost 5 bases, J lost 9 bases, and 11 bases lay in between. The CDR3 totals 12 residues. Germline V gene sequence: CDR1 SGHTA, CDR2 FQGNSA. CDR3 loop: CASSPIFSTIYF. CDR3 coding DNA: TGTGCCAGCAGCCCCATCTTTAGCACCATATATTTT.

The chain uses TRBV4-1 and TRBJ1-4, with 7 bases fitting TRBD1. The CDR3 is 16 amino acids. Germline V gene lookup returns CDR1 MGHRA and CDR2 YSYEKL. V lost 4 bases to trimming and J lost 0 bases; unmatched junction nucleotides: 5. The CDR3 DNA sequence: TGCGCCAGCAGCCCGAGACAGGGCGCAACTAATGAAAAACTGTTTTTT. This gives the protein CASSPRQGATNEKLFF.

The chain carries TRBV29-1 and TRBJ1-4; 7 nucleotides align to TRBD1. Germline V lookup: CDR1 SQVTM, CDR2 ANQGSEA. V was pared by 6 bases and J by 0 bases, with 4 bases of the junction left unmatched. The CDR3 loop spans 14 amino acids. Here the CDR3 reads CSVGGGSTNEKLFF. As DNA, the CDR3 is TGCAGCGTCGGAGGGGGCTCAACTAATGAAAAACTGTTTTTT.

This chain connects TRBV7-9 to TRBJ1-4, with 9 bases lining up with TRBD1. CDR1 and CDR2 (germline): SEHNR, FQNEAQ (reference sequence). This CDR3 comprises 14 residues. The V and J ends lost 6 bases and 6 bases, in that order; junction bases with no gene match: 5. CDR3 protein: CASRLDRGDEKLFF. CDR3 sequence (DNA): TGTGCCAGCAGGCTGGACAGGGGTGATGAAAAACTGTTTTTT.

V and J are TRBV7-2 and TRBJ1-1; D gene unclear. The CDR3 is 14 residues long. V lost 3 bases and J 4 bases, leaving 12 bases between the germline ends. Germline lookup yields CDR1 SGHTA and CDR2 FQGNSA. The CDR3 reads CASSFPTGGTEAFF. The CDR3, as DNA: TGTGCCAGCAGCTTCCCAACGGGTGGCACTGAAGCTTTCTTT.

This chain joins TRBV7-3 and TRBJ2-3; tentatively, D is TRBD1 (6 bases). The CDR3 is 14 amino acids. Germline CDR1 SGHTA, CDR2 FQGTGA. Trimming stripped 5 bases from V and 2 bases from J, with 11 bases between. The CDR3 loop is CASSLTGITDTQYF. DNA of the CDR3: TGTGCCAGCAGCCTCACAGGGATCACAGATACGCAGTATTTT.

V usage is TRBV15 and J usage is TRBJ2-3, with 7 bases lining up with TRBD2. This CDR3 contains 16 residues. Losses at the gene ends were 6 bases for V and 1 base for J; bases not matched to a gene: 10. The V gene's germline CDR1 is LNHNV and CDR2 YYDKDF (reference sequence). The DNA for the CDR3 is TGTGCCACCAGGGGGGGAAGCGGGACCCGCACAGATACGCAGTATTTT. Protein: CATRGGSGTRTDTQYF. The complete variable domain, with remaining parts taken from reference TRBV15 and TRBJ2-3, reads DAMVIQNPRYQVTQFGKPVTLSCSQTLNHNVMYWYQQKSSQAPKLLFHYYDKDFNNEADTPDNFQSRRPNTSFCFLDIRSPGLGDTAMYLCATRGGSGTRTDTQYFGPGTRLTVL.

The CDR3, as DNA: TGCGCCAGCAGCGACAGGGTGGGAGGAAACACCATATATTTT. Its translation: CASSDRVGGNTIYF. This chain links TRBV5-1 with TRBJ1-3; 7 bases match TRBD1. J was trimmed by 4 bases and V by 4 bases; bases with no gene match: 5. Germline CDR1 is SGHRS and CDR2 is YFSETQ. The CDR3 loop spans 14 amino acids.

The chain uses TRBV19 and TRBJ2-1, with D perhaps matching TRBD1 (6 bases). V dropped 7 bases and J dropped 8 bases, with 15 bases sitting between them. This CDR3 spans 13 amino acids. The germline gives CDR1 LNHDA, CDR2 SQIVND (reference sequence). The CDR3 sequence: CASKIQGLDEQFF. The CDR3 DNA is TGTGCCAGTAAAATACAGGGCTTGGATGAGCAGTTCTTC.

On this clone itself: Distinct nucleotide sequences in the sample also encode this CDR3. The chain recombines TRBV19 with TRBJ1-5; D not resolved. There are 12 residues in the CDR3. CDR1 and CDR2 from the germline V gene are LNHDA and SQIVND (reference sequence). V was clipped by 5 bases and J by 4 bases, with 6 bases between them. The CDR3 here is CASSEGNQPQHF. Written as DNA, the CDR3 is TGTGCCAGTAGTGAGGGAAATCAGCCCCAGCATTTT.

The count of this clone is one. V gene TRBV19 combines with J gene TRBJ1-1; 7 bases fit TRBD1. CDR1 LNHDA and CDR2 SQIVND come from the germline V gene (reference sequence). This CDR3 contains 15 residues. V shed 4 bases, J shed 1 base, and the junction held 6 bases outside the gene matches. The CDR3 coding sequence is TGTGCCAGTAGTAGCGGACAGGAAGGGAACACTGAAGCTTTCTTT. Amino acid sequence: CASSSGQEGNTEAFF.

The V gene is TRBV7-9, the J gene TRBJ1-2, with D uncertain. Germline CDR1 SEHNR, CDR2 FQNEAQ (reference sequence). The CDR3 has 16 amino acids. Deletions cut 10 bases from V and 0 bases from J, with 21 bases between. The CDR3 is CATRLNVEGTNYGYTF. CDR3 nucleotide sequence: TGTGCCACACGCCTAAATGTTGAGGGAACTAACTATGGCTACACCTTC.

This chain connects TRBV7-9 to TRBJ2-1, with 10 bases lining up with TRBD2. The length of the CDR3 is 16 residues. The germline CDR1 and CDR2 sequences are SEHNR and FQNEAQ (reference sequence). V trimming: 4 bases; J trimming: 10 bases; junction bases outside the gene matches: 13. In nucleotides, the CDR3 is TGTGCCAGCAGCTATTATCGGACTAGCGGAAACTGGGAGCAGTTCTTC. Translated: CASSYYRTSGNWEQFF.

The V and J genes are TRBV5-6 and TRBJ2-1; TRBD1 might be the D (6 bases). The V gene lost 0 bases and the J gene lost 5 bases, with 6 bases spanning the gap. Germline assignment: CDR1 SGHDT and CDR2 YYEEEE. This CDR3 spans 13 amino acids. The CDR3 region is CASSLGTDNEQFF. CDR3 DNA: TGTGCCAGCAGCTTGGGGACAGACAATGAGCAGTTCTTC.

This clone came up once. The gene calls are TRBV20-1 and TRBJ2-7, with D maybe TRBD2 (6 bases). V was pared by 3 bases and J by 0 bases, with 9 bases between. Looked up from germline, CDR1 is DFQATT and CDR2 is SNEGSKA (reference sequence). This CDR3 is 13 amino acids long. This CDR3 reads CSASTGSSYEQYF. Here the CDR3 DNA reads TGCAGTGCTAGTACCGGGAGCTCCTACGAGCAGTACTTC.

Here the CDR3 reads CASSLAGGSYEQYF. The CDR3 DNA reads as TGTGCCAGCAGCTTGGCGGGGGGCTCCTACGAGCAGTACTTC. The chain carries TRBV5-4 and TRBJ2-7, with 7 bases fitting TRBD2. The CDR3 runs 14 residues. V was pared by 0 bases and J by 0 bases, with 0 bases of the junction left unmatched. CDR1 and CDR2 from the germline V gene are SGHNT and YYREEE (reference sequence).

This chain joins TRBV5-4 and TRBJ1-4; D not resolved. Germline-derived CDR1 and CDR2 are SGHNT and YYREEE (reference sequence). V dropped 0 bases and J dropped 4 bases, with 4 bases sitting between them. The CDR3 has 13 residues. The CDR3 nucleotides read TGTGCCAGCAGCTTGGCGGGTAATGAAAAACTGTTTTTT. It translates to CASSLAGNEKLFF.

The chain joins TRBV10-3 to TRBJ1-3; D is perhaps TRBD1 (5 bases). The CDR3 contains 14 residues. V dropped 6 bases and J dropped 4 bases, with 13 bases sitting between them. The germline V gene has CDR1 ENHRY and CDR2 SYGVKD. The CDR3, as DNA: TGTGCCATCAGCAGCGGGACTCTCGGAAACACCATATATTTT. It yields the protein CAISSGTLGNTIYF.